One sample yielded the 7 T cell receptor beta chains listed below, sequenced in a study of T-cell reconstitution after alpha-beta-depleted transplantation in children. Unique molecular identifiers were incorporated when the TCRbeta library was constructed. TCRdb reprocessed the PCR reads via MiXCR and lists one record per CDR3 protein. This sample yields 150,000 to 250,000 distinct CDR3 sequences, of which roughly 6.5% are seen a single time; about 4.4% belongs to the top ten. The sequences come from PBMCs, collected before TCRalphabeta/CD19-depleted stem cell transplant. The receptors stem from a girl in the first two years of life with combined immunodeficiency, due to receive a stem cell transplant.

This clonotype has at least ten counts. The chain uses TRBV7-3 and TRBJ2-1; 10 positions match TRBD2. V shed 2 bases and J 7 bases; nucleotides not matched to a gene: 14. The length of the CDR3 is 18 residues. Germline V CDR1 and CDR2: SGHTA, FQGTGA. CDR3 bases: TGTGCCAGCAGCTTAGGGTTAGCGGGAGGCATTTTAATTAATGAGCAGTTCTTC. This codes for CASSLGLAGGILINEQFF.

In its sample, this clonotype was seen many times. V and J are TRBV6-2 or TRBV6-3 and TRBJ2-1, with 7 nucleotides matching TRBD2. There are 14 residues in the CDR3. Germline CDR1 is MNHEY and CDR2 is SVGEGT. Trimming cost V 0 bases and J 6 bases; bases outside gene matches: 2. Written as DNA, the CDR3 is TGTGCCAGCAGTTACTCGACGGGGGGCAATGAGCAGTTCTTC. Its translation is CASSYSTGGNEQFF.

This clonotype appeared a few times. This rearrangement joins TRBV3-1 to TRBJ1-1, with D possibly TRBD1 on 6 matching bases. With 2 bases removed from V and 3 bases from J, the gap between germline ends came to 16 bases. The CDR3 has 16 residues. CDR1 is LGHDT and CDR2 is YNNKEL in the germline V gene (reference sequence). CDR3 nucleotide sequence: TGTGCCAGCAGCCAACCCCGTCTTGGACAGTACACTGAAGCTTTCTTT. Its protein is CASSQPRLGQYTEAFF.

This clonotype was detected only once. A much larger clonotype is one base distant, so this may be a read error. The CDR3 is CAWSRMAGGPYEQYF. The DNA for the CDR3 is TGTGCCTGGAGTAGAATGGCGGGGGGCCCTTACGAGCAGTACTTC. The V call is TRBV30, the J call TRBJ2-7; 8 bases are a match to TRBD2. V lost 2 bases to trimming and J lost 4 bases; unmatched junction nucleotides: 10. The germline V gene has CDR1 GTSNPN and CDR2 SVGIG (reference sequence). The CDR3 extends over 15 amino acids.

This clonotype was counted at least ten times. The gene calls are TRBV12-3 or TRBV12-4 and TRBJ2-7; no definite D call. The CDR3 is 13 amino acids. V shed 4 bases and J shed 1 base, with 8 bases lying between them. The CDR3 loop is CASSSSQSYEQYF. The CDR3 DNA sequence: TGTGCCAGCAGTTCCAGCCAATCCTACGAGCAGTACTTC.

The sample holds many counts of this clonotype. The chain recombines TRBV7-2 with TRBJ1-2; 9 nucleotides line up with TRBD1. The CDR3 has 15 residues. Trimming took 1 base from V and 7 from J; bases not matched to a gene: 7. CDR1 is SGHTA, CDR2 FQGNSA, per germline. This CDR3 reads CASSLETTGGRGYTF. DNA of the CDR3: TGTGCCAGCAGCTTAGAGACTACAGGGGGCCGTGGCTACACCTTC.

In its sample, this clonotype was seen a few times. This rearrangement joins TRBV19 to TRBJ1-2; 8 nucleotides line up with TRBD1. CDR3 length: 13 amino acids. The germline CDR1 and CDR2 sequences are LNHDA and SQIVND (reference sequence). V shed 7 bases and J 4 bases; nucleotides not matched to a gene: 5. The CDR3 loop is CASTDRVGYGYTF. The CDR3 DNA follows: TGTGCCAGTACGGACAGGGTTGGCTATGGCTACACCTTC.